A single T cell receptor (beta chain) is shown here with its context. The data belong to a study of blood T cell repertoires in COVID-19. Study information: Collection of acute and convalescent COVID-19 samples took place in the United States, Italy and Spain. PBMCs, B-cell-depleted T cells, or T cells provided the cDNA or gDNA that made up the material.

In the original workflow: From reference gene primer amplification, estimates of nucleated cell counts were derived. Clones were sequenced by immunoSEQ multiplex PCR, and TCRdb holds only the in-frame ones, with some missing. Clone size and V and J calls were adopted from that table, with D and trimming inferred from the DNA. The sample has 150,000 to 200,000 clones; about 90% are singletons. With 6 bases removed from V and 2 bases from J, the gap between germline ends came to 12 bases. The CDR3 consists of 14 residues. The V gene's germline CDR1 is ENHRY and CDR2 SYGVKD. The sequenced sample was peripheral blood. This TCR derives from a man aged 55-75 years with acute or convalescent COVID-19. This chain uses TRBV10-3 with TRBJ2-3; possible D gene TRBD2, 7 bases. CDR3 loop: CAISRGAHTDTQYF. CDR3 nucleotides: TGTGCCATCAGCCGGGGGGCCCACACAGATACGCAGTATTTT.